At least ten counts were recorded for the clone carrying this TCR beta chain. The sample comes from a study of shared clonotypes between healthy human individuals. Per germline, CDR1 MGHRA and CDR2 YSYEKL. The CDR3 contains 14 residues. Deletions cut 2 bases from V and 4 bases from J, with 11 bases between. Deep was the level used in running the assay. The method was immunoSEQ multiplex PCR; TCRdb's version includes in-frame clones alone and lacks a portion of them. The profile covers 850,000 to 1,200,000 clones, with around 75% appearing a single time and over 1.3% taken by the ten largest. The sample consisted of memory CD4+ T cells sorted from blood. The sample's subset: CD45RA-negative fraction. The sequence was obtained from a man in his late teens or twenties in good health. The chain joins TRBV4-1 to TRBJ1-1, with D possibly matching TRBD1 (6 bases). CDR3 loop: CASSQPKQGTEAFF. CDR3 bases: TGCGCCAGCAGCCAACCCAAACAGGGCACTGAAGCTTTCTTT.